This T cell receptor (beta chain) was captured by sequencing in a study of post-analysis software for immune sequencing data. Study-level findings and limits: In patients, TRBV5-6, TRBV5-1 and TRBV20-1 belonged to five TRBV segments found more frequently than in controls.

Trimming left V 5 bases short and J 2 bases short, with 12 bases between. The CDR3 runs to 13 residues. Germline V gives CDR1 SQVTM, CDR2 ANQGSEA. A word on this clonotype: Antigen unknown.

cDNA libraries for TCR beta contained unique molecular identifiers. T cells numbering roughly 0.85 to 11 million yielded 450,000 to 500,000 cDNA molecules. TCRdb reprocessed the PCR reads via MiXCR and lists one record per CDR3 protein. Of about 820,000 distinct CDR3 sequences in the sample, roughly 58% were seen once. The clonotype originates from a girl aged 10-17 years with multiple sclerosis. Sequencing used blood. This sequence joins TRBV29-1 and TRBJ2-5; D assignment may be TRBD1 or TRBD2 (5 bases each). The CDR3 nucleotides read TGCAGCGTTCCCCCTTGGGGGCAAGAGACCCAGTACTTC. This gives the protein CSVPPWGQETQYF.